A selection of T cell receptor beta chains follows, all from one sample in a study of response to subunit inactivated influenza vaccine. TCRdb analysed the RT-PCR reads with MiXCR anew, one entry per CDR3 protein. The table shows 500,000 to 750,000 distinct CDR3 sequences, with 11% to 15% occurring only once. This specimen was PBMCs from blood, taken 11 to 12 days after vaccination. Receptor source: a man over 45 who received an inactivated influenza vaccine. The CDR3 runs from the conserved cysteine through the conserved F or W. A D gene is named only where the DNA matches it firmly. Size is stated for part of the rows, as once, few or many counts, or as a class when the clone is expanded.

j_call d_call v_call clone_size cdr3_nt cdr3_aa
TRBJ1-2 TRBD1 TRBV7-2 - TGTGCCCGCTTCGGGGACAGTCTTCCTAAGGTGCCCAATGGCTACACCTTC CARFGDSLPKVPNGYTF
TRBJ2-7 - TRBV9 - TGTGCCAGCAGCGAAGGAGGGGGCACGGCCTACGAGCAGTACTTC CASSEGGGTAYEQYF
TRBJ2-1 - TRBV12-3/TRBV12-4 - TGTGCCAGCAGTCCAAACCCAGGGCTCCGGAATGAGCAGTTCTTC CASSPNPGLRNEQFF
TRBJ2-3 TRBD2 TRBV4-3 - TGCGCCAGCAGCCCTGCTAGCGGGAGGGTCACAGATACGCAGTATTTT CASSPASGRVTDTQYF
TRBJ2-7 TRBD2 TRBV6-2/TRBV6-3 - TGTGCCAGCAGTGGCGGGACTAGCGGGCTCGGCGAGCAGTACTTC CASSGGTSGLGEQYF
TRBJ2-7 - TRBV6-2/TRBV6-3 few TGTGCCAGCAGCCAGAGTCCTTACGAGCAGTACTTC CASSQSPYEQYF
TRBJ2-2 - TRBV12-3/TRBV12-4 few TGTGCCAGCAGGATACAGGGTGGCACCGGGGAGCTGTTTTTT CASRIQGGTGELFF
TRBJ2-5 - TRBV7-9 - TGTGCCAGCAGCTCCCAGGGTGAGACCCAGTACTTC CASSSQGETQYF
TRBJ1-5 - TRBV5-6 - TGTGCCAGCAGCTTGGTAGGGGGGGCTCAGCCCCAGCATTTT CASSLVGGAQPQHF
TRBJ2-5 - TRBV28 few TGTGCCAGCAGTTTGACCCGGGCGACCTCCCAAGAGACCCAGTACTTC CASSLTRATSQETQYF
TRBJ2-1 TRBD2 TRBV18 - TGTGCCAGCTCATCCCTACTAGCGGGAGTAAGCAATGAGCAGTTCTTC CASSSLLAGVSNEQFF
TRBJ2-5 TRBD2 TRBV2 - TGTGCCAGCAGTGAGAGGACTAGCGGGTGGGAGACCCAGTACTTC CASSERTSGWETQYF
TRBJ2-1 - TRBV3-1 - TGTGCCAGCAGCCAAGGCACCATGAAAGCGGGCGAGCAGTTCTTC CASSQGTMKAGEQFF
TRBJ2-3 TRBD2 TRBV10-3 few TGTGCCACCCAACTAGCGAACACAGATACGCAGTATTTT CATQLANTDTQYF
TRBJ2-3 TRBD1 TRBV5-1 few TGCGCCAGCAGCAAGGGGACAGGGGGCACAGATACGCAGTATTTT CASSKGTGGTDTQYF